Below, 29 T cell receptor beta chains from the same sample are listed, as sequenced in a study of CD8 T cells in Susac syndrome. The RNA input was roughly 0.45 to 1 ug, and it was reverse transcribed with random hexamers. TCRdb re-derived calls from the immunoSEQ multiplex PCR reads in MiXCR, one entry per CDR3 protein. The sample has some 170,000 distinct CDR3 sequences; 93% are singletons. Sequences were obtained from CD4+ T cells from PBMCs. The receptor set was obtained from a human donor in good health.

The chain employs TRBV19 and TRBJ1-1; 7 bases map to TRBD1. Germline values: CDR1 LNHDA, CDR2 SQIVND (reference sequence). Unmatched junction bases numbered 6, after V lost 3 bases and J lost 11 bases. The CDR3 length is 12 residues. CDR3: CASSIRQGQAFF. The CDR3 DNA sequence: TGTGCCAGTAGTATCAGACAGGGCCAGGCTTTCTTT.

In its sample, this clonotype was seen once. CDR3 nucleotides: TGCAGTGCGATCCCCGGGACGCCGGGGGATGAGCAGTTCTTC. It specifies CSAIPGTPGDEQFF. V is TRBV20-1 and J is TRBJ2-1, with D possibly TRBD2 on 6 matching bases. Germline V gives CDR1 DFQATT, CDR2 SNEGSKA (reference sequence). Trimming removed 6 bases at V and 8 bases at J, with 20 bases between. This CDR3 has 14 residues.

The gene calls are TRBV3-1 and TRBJ2-1; 9 bases match TRBD1. Trimming at V came to 4 bases and at J to 1 base, leaving 2 bases not matched to a gene. Per the germline V gene, CDR1 is LGHDT and CDR2 is YNNKEL (reference sequence). The CDR3 totals 15 residues. This CDR3 is CASSPTGGSYNEQFF. Here the CDR3 DNA reads TGTGCCAGCAGCCCGACAGGGGGTTCCTACAATGAGCAGTTCTTC.

This clonotype has more than one count but fewer than ten. The chain uses TRBV4-2 and TRBJ1-2, with 7 bases fitting TRBD1. This CDR3 contains 14 residues. The V segment lost 1 base and the J segment 4 bases; nucleotides outside the gene matches: 3. CDR1 and CDR2 from the germline V gene are LGHNA and YNFKEQ. The CDR3 protein is CASSQGQGVYGYTF. The CDR3 nucleotides read TGTGCCAGCAGCCAAGGACAGGGAGTCTATGGCTACACCTTC.

The chain uses TRBV29-1 and TRBJ1-1; the match to TRBD1 covers 7 bases. The CDR3 loop spans 13 amino acids. Germline lookup yields CDR1 SQVTM and CDR2 ANQGSEA. V shed 6 bases and J 5 bases; nucleotides not matched to a gene: 9. The CDR3 DNA is TGCAGCGTAACAGGGGAGCTGGGGACTGAAGCTTTCTTT. This gives the protein CSVTGELGTEAFF. The full variable domain, in which reference TRBV29-1 and TRBJ1-1 provide the parts outside the CDR3, is SAVISQKPSRDICQRGTSLTIQCQVDSQVTMMFWYRQQPGQSLTLIATANQGSEATYESGFVIDKFPISRPNLTFSTLTVSNMSPEDSSIYLCSVTGELGTEAFFGQGTRLTVV.

This rearrangement joins TRBV5-1 to TRBJ1-5; D unclear. Trimming took 5 bases from V and 0 from J, leaving 12 bases between them. Germline loops: CDR1 SGHRS, CDR2 YFSETQ. The CDR3 is made up of 15 amino acids. Here the CDR3 reads CASRMESNSNQPQHF. For the CDR3, the DNA is TGCGCCAGCAGAATGGAGAGTAATAGCAATCAGCCCCAGCATTTT.

The CDR3 loop is CASSLGGYGGYTF. The CDR3 coding sequence is TGCGCCAGCAGCTTGGGAGGGTACGGTGGCTACACCTTC. This chain links TRBV5-1 with TRBJ1-2; D is undetermined. Germline V CDR1 and CDR2: SGHRS, YFSETQ. This CDR3 spans 13 amino acids. V was shortened by 0 bases and J by 7 bases, with 10 bases between the two germline ends.

The chain combines TRBV7-3 with TRBJ1-6; 7 nucleotides line up with TRBD1. Germline V gives CDR1 SGHTA, CDR2 FQGTGA. J gave up 8 bases and V 5 bases, and 6 bases lay outside the gene matches. This CDR3 has 14 residues. The CDR3: CASSQQGSDSPLHF. The CDR3 coding sequence is TGTGCCAGCAGCCAACAGGGGAGCGATTCACCCCTCCACTTT.

The V call is TRBV28, the J call TRBJ2-7, with 7 bases matching TRBD1. From germline, CDR1 is MDHEN and CDR2 SYDVKM. CDR3 length: 14 residues. V trimming: 3 bases; J trimming: 3 bases; junction bases outside the gene matches: 5. Here the CDR3 reads CASSLGTVYYEQYF. The DNA of the CDR3 is TGTGCCAGCAGTTTGGGGACAGTATACTACGAGCAGTACTTC.

The V call is TRBV10-3, the J call TRBJ1-1; TRBD1 is a possible D gene (6 bases). The CDR3 is 14 amino acids. Germline values: CDR1 ENHRY, CDR2 SYGVKD. The V gene lost 4 bases and the J gene lost 5 bases, with 14 bases spanning the gap. The CDR3 coding sequence is TGTGCCATCAGTGGGGGGGGCGCGGAGACTGAAGCTTTCTTT. Amino acid sequence: CAISGGGAETEAFF.

In this sample, this clonotype turned up once. The V and J genes are TRBV28 and TRBJ2-7, with D hard to call. CDR1 is MDHEN, CDR2 SYDVKM, per germline. V was cut by 3 bases and J by 4 bases, with 10 bases left in between. This CDR3 is 13 amino acids long. CDR3: CASSFPPAYEQYF. CDR3 bases: TGTGCCAGCAGTTTTCCTCCAGCTTACGAGCAGTACTTC.

This chain links TRBV29-1 with TRBJ1-1; maybe TRBD1 (5 bases). From germline, CDR1 is SQVTM and CDR2 ANQGSEA. The CDR3 length is 15 residues. Trimming shortened V by 4 bases and J by 4 bases, and 19 bases separated the two germline ends. The CDR3 region is CSVGRGGELVTEAFF. The CDR3 bases are TGCAGCGTTGGCCGTGGGGGGGAATTGGTCACTGAAGCTTTCTTT.

V is TRBV10-3 and J is TRBJ2-2; weak D call: TRBD2 (5 bases). The CDR3 is 15 amino acids. Germline values: CDR1 ENHRY, CDR2 SYGVKD. Trimming stripped 5 bases from V and 6 bases from J, with 16 bases between. DNA for the CDR3: TGTGCCATCAGTTCCTCACTAGGAACGTCCGGGGAGCTGTTTTTT. Protein: CAISSSLGTSGELFF.

This clonotype was picked up one time. The chain uses TRBV5-1 and TRBJ1-2, with a possible D match to TRBD1 (6 bases). The germline CDR1 and CDR2 sequences are SGHRS and YFSETQ. The V gene lost 5 bases and the J gene lost 8 bases, with 16 bases spanning the gap. The CDR3 extends over 13 amino acids. CDR3 sequence (DNA): TGCGCCAGCAGTTACGACCCGACAGGCGGCTACACCTTC. Protein: CASSYDPTGGYTF. The full variable domain, completed using reference TRBV5-1 and TRBJ1-2, is KAGVTQTPRYLIKTRGQQVTLSCSPISGHRSVSWYQQTPGQGLQFLFEYFSETQRNKGNFPGRFSGRQFSNSRSEMNVSTLELGDSALYLCASSYDPTGGYTFGSGTRLTVV.

This chain uses TRBV7-2 with TRBJ1-2; D is ambiguous. The V end lost 6 bases, the J end lost 2 bases, and 10 bases lay between the germline ends. This CDR3 has 13 amino acids. Germline V lookup: CDR1 SGHTA, CDR2 FQGNSA. The CDR3 DNA is TGTGCCAGCAGGCATACTCCAAACTATGGCTACACCTTC. Translation gives CASRHTPNYGYTF.

This rearrangement joins TRBV19 to TRBJ1-2; 11 bases line up with TRBD1. Germline lookup yields CDR1 LNHDA and CDR2 SQIVND (reference sequence). Losses at the gene ends were 10 bases for V and 8 bases for J; bases not matched to a gene: 9. The CDR3 is 13 amino acids. In DNA form, the CDR3 reads TGTGCCACCCTTGGACAGGGGGCTGGAGGCTACACCTTC. Encoded protein: CATLGQGAGGYTF.

The chain is built from TRBV2 and TRBJ2-5; TRBD1 matches at 8 bases. CDR1 is SNHLY and CDR2 is FYNNEI in the germline V gene. J was trimmed by 5 bases and V by 8 bases; bases with no gene match: 7. There are 13 residues in the CDR3. CDR3 in DNA: TGTGCCAGCTACAGGGGGTTTGAGGAGACCCAGTACTTC. Residues: CASYRGFEETQYF.

The chain joins TRBV2 to TRBJ2-5, with 7 bases lining up with TRBD2. The CDR3 is made up of 12 amino acids. Looked up from germline, CDR1 is SNHLY and CDR2 is FYNNEI. Germline trimming cut 8 bases from V and 4 bases from J; bases unmatched to any gene: 4. The CDR3 loop is CASQRGGETQYF. For the CDR3, the DNA is TGTGCCAGCCAGCGGGGAGGAGAGACCCAGTACTTC. Drawing the rest from reference TRBV2 and TRBJ2-5, the complete variable domain is EPEVTQTPSHQVTQMGQEVILRCVPISNHLYFYWYRQILGQKVEFLVSFYNNEISEKSEIFDDQFSVERPDGSNFTLKIRSTKLEDSAMYFCASQRGGETQYFGPGTRLLVL.

V usage is TRBV3-1 and J usage is TRBJ1-4, with D perhaps matching TRBD1 (5 bases). The CDR3 has 15 amino acids. Germline CDR1 is LGHDT and CDR2 is YNNKEL (reference sequence). V lost 2 bases to trimming and J lost 0 bases, with 7 bases between them. Here the CDR3 reads CASSQQGATNEKLFF. The CDR3 region has the DNA TGTGCCAGCAGCCAACAGGGCGCAACTAATGAAAAACTGTTTTTT.

Concerning this clonotype: An end of the junction differs from the germline gene, which may be a read error. The chain combines TRBV30 with TRBJ2-1; no firm D call. The CDR3 sequence is 12 residues long. Per germline, CDR1 GTSNPN and CDR2 SVGIG (reference sequence). The CDR3 coding sequence is TGTGCCTGGAGTGGATATGGAAATGGGCAGTTCTTC. This codes for CAWSGYGNGQFF.

This clonotype was seen only a few times. V is TRBV7-8 and J is TRBJ1-2; the D is unclear. Trimming took 5 bases from V and 4 from J, leaving 8 bases between them. The length of the CDR3 is 12 residues. The germline V gene encodes CDR1 SGHVS and CDR2 FQNEAQ. CDR3 DNA sequence: TGTGCCAGCAGCCCCGGCCCCTATGGCTACACCTTC. This gives the protein CASSPGPYGYTF.

This clonotype was observed a handful of times. This sequence joins TRBV3-1 and TRBJ1-1, with D possibly matching TRBD1 (5 bases). The CDR3 is 13 residues long. Trimming pared 0 bases from V and 5 bases from J, leaving 7 bases between. Per the germline V gene, CDR1 is LGHDT and CDR2 is YNNKEL (reference sequence). The CDR3 protein is CASSQDWGTEAFF. The CDR3 region has the DNA TGTGCCAGCAGCCAAGATTGGGGGACTGAAGCTTTCTTT.

V and J are TRBV3-1 and TRBJ1-6, with D perhaps TRBD1 (5 bases). CDR1 and CDR2 from the germline V gene are LGHDT and YNNKEL (reference sequence). The V end was cut by 1 base, the J end by 8 bases, with 12 bases between. This CDR3 is 15 amino acids long. DNA of the CDR3: TGTGCCAGCAGCCAAGGGCAGGGTCGGGATTCACCCCTCCACTTT. Protein product: CASSQGQGRDSPLHF. Filled out from reference TRBV3-1 and TRBJ1-6, the complete variable domain reads DTAVSQTPKYLVTQMGNDKSIKCEQNLGHDTMYWYKQDSKKFLKIMFSYNNKELIINETVPNRFSPKSPDKAHLNLHINSLELGDSAVYFCASSQGQGRDSPLHFGNGTRLTVT.

The genes are TRBV29-1 and TRBJ2-5; a possible D gene is TRBD2 (6 bases). Per the germline V gene, CDR1 is SQVTM and CDR2 is ANQGSEA. Between the trimmed V and J ends, which lost 4 bases and 1 base, there was a span of 10 bases. This CDR3 has 13 amino acids. CDR3 loop: CSVGMGGQETQYF. The CDR3 DNA reads as TGCAGCGTTGGTATGGGGGGCCAAGAGACCCAGTACTTC.

This clonotype is a singleton in its sample. The V and J genes are TRBV6-5 and TRBJ2-7; D gene ambiguous. Germline CDR1 MNHEY, CDR2 SVGAGI. V was shortened by 0 bases and J by 0 bases, with 9 bases between the two germline ends. This CDR3 spans 15 amino acids. The CDR3 spells CASSYSYPSSYEQYF. CDR3 DNA: TGTGCCAGCAGTTACTCTTACCCGAGCTCCTACGAGCAGTACTTC.

The CDR3: CASSSGQRTDTQYF. The CDR3 DNA reads as TGCGCCAGCAGCTCCGGACAGCGCACAGATACGCAGTATTTT. The chain carries TRBV5-1 and TRBJ2-3, with a possible D match to TRBD1 (6 bases). This CDR3 has 14 amino acids. V lost 3 bases, J lost 1 base, and 9 bases lay in between. The V gene's germline CDR1 is SGHRS and CDR2 YFSETQ.

In DNA, the CDR3 is TGTGCCAGCAGCTTAACCGGGACAGGGAACAATCAGCCCCAGCATTTT. Amino acids: CASSLTGTGNNQPQHF. The chain is built from TRBV7-2 and TRBJ1-5; 9 bases are a match to TRBD1. This CDR3 is built from 16 residues. Germline CDR1 reads SGHTA; CDR2 reads FQGNSA. The trim removed 2 bases at V and 3 bases at J, leaving 5 bases unmatched.

The genes are TRBV2 and TRBJ2-5; perhaps TRBD2 as D (5 bases). The ends were cut back, 4 bases at V and 6 bases at J, with 9 bases in the middle. CDR1 is SNHLY, CDR2 FYNNEI, per germline. CDR3 length: 12 residues. CDR3 in amino acids: CASSGTAQTQYF. The DNA for the CDR3 is TGTGCCAGCAGTGGGACTGCACAGACCCAGTACTTC.

V gene TRBV20-1 combines with J gene TRBJ1-1; possible D gene TRBD1, 5 bases. The V end was cut by 4 bases, the J end by 0 bases, with 15 bases between. Germline-derived CDR1 and CDR2 are DFQATT and SNEGSKA (reference sequence). The CDR3 spans 15 residues. CDR3 protein: CSANDRTTLNTEAFF. The CDR3 DNA follows: TGCAGTGCTAATGACAGAACCACCCTGAACACTGAAGCTTTCTTT.